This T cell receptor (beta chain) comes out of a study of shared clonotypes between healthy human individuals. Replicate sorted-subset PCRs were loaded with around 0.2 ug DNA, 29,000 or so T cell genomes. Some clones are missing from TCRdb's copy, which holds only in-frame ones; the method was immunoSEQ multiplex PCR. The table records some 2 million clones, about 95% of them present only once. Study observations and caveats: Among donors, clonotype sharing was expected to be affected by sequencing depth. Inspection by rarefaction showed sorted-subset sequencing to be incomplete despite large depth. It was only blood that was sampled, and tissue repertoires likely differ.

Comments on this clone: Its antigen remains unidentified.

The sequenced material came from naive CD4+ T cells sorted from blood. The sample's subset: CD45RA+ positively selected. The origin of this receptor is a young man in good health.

The CDR3 here is CASTQGAYQPQHF. As DNA, the CDR3 is TGTGCCAGCACCCAGGGGGCTTATCAGCCCCAGCATTTT. The chain carries TRBV6-1 and TRBJ1-5; 8 positions match TRBD1. J was trimmed by 5 bases and V by 7 bases; bases with no gene match: 4. CDR1 MNHNS and CDR2 SASEGT come from the germline V gene. This CDR3 is 13 amino acids long.